This T cell receptor (beta chain) was obtained from a study of shared clonotypes between healthy human individuals (dated by TCRdb to the early 2020s). Looking at the study overall: A couple of women and three men aged 18 to 49 years were included in the cohort. Per donor, three plates each were used for CD4 naive and CD4 memory, two for CD8 naive, and one for CD8 memory. To estimate repertoire size and how much clonotypes are shared between individuals, the study performed deep sequencing of blood TCR repertoires from roughly five healthy adults. Libraries were prepared and TCR repertoires were sequenced by different laboratories using diverse techniques, in order to increase sequencing depth and limit assay-specific biases. Between about 0.85 and 9.5 billion PBMCs per donor were obtained by leukapheresis.

TCR CDR3 regions were amplified from genomic DNA by multiplex PCR using the deep immunoSEQ assay. Extracted genomic DNA from each cell subset was spread evenly across all wells of several immunoSEQ 96-well plates, with each plate serving as a replicate. For sorted subsets, roughly 200 ng of genomic DNA, equivalent to around 31,000 T cell genomes, went into each replicate PCR. Purified libraries were measured with a Qubit 3.0 fluorometer, size-checked on a Bioanalyzer 2100, and measured again with the KAPA Library Quantification kit. A separate single-read 150-cycle Illumina NextSeq 550 flow cell was used to sequence each immunoSEQ 96-well plate. As for the original processing: Because the immunoSEQ output included only junctional sequences and no quality scores, the filtering could not be the same as the filtering used for full-length reads. Sequences were annotated with PyIR, a Python wrapper for IgBLAST v1.9, and V/J genes and CDR3 were assigned using IMGT germline references. Any read was removed if the V/J assignment was weak (E-value above 1e-6), the CDR3 was missing, or the read contained stop codons, out-of-frame junctions, or ambiguous translated residues. V3J clonotypes were defined as sequences sharing an identical inferred V gene, J gene, and CDR3 amino acid sequence. To compute the percentage overlap between repertoires, the number of shared unique clonotypes was divided by the size of the smaller repertoire. Repertoire richness was assessed with RTK rarefaction, the Chao1 estimator, and Recon v2.1 estimates of unobserved clonotypes. Generation probabilities were computed with OLGA for all TCRbeta clonotypes obtained by the gDNA method from several donors. TCRdb re-hosts the immuneACCESS table, in-frame sequences only. Its copies lack some clones; in the studies checked, an unresolved V gene accounts for under half of them, and the cause for the rest is not known. The V and J calls and the clone size are those of that table, but D and trimming were determined from the DNA. The sample data list roughly 700,000 clones, and 80% to 95% of these were observed just once. The ten largest clones represent about 33% of the sample.

The CDR3 goes from the cysteine to the phenylalanine over 16 residues. Only the CDR3 portion is preserved as DNA: 48 bases, with reading frame beginning at the first base. Relative to germline, V is 4 bases shorter and J is 2 bases shorter, with 19 bases between their ends. The germline V gene provides CDR1 SGHRS and CDR2 YFSETQ. The study at large found these results: Even with the large sequencing depth, rarefaction of the sorted-subset datasets indicated that sequencing was incomplete. Compared with non-shared clonotypes, clonotypes shared by all four sorted-subset donors had higher generation probabilities. When a handful of donors were compared, the shared fraction of clonotypes was about 5% for naive CD4, around 3.5% for naive CD8, about 2.5% for memory CD4, and under 0.5% for memory CD8. The small number of donors limited the genetic and exposure-history diversity represented. Pairwise subsampling led to the expectation that sequencing depth would affect the degree of clonotype sharing among donors. Only blood was sampled, and tissue TCR repertoires likely differ from those in blood. Estimated clonotype richness was generally larger for naive than for memory subsets.

The donors were healthy, HIV-negative adults who had no recently reported acute infections or vaccinations. Every donor was a Caucasian adult living in Nashville, Tennessee, USA. CD8 memory samples were composed of magnetically selected CD45RO+ cells combined with CCR7-negative CD45RA+ effector memory (TemRA) cells. After blood collection by leukapheresis, PBMCs were isolated using Ficoll-Histopaque density gradient centrifugation and then cryopreserved in the vapor phase of liquid nitrogen. Analytical flow cytometry was used to check the purity and quantity of each magnetically sorted T cell population. Genomic DNA was isolated from every sorted fraction and measured by UV absorbance on a Nanodrop 2000c. Note on this clone: Its antigen remains unidentified. No base-level quality is on record; no much larger clone is a single base apart.

The specimen sequenced was memory CD8+ T cells from PBMCs. The sample's cell subset or site label, decoded: CD45RO+ cells pooled with CCR7-negative TemRA cells. This clonotype was sampled from a man younger than 35 in good health. Some clones in this sample may be carry-over from other donors' samples. The rearrangement joined TRBV5-1 to TRBJ2-7; confidence is insufficient to name the D gene. The nucleotides read TGCGCCAGCAGCCCCGGAAAGGGCCCGGGCCCCTACGAGCAGTACTTC. This codes for CASSPGKGPGPYEQYF. Where the CDR3 stops, the reference TRBV5-1 and TRBJ2-7 genes take over; the full variable domain is KAGVTQTPRYLIKTRGQQVTLSCSPISGHRSVSWYQQTPGQGLQFLFEYFSETQRNKGNFPGRFSGRQFSNSRSEMNVSTLELGDSALYLCASSPGKGPGPYEQYFGPGTRLTVT.